Listed below are T cell receptor beta chains from one sample, sequenced in a study of T-cell memory formation after mild COVID-19. Each CDR3 protein gets one entry after TCRdb re-called the 5' RACE reads with MiXCR. The table lists 540,000 or so distinct CDR3 sequences, around 21% of them singletons. Sequencing used PBMCs or a T cell subset sorted from them (not recorded which). The receptors here all came from an adult woman who had mild COVID-19 (a few samples of this study predate the infection). Cell type and time point are not known. Each CDR3 is given with its conserved first and last residue. Fields, in order: V gene, J gene, D gene, clone size, CDR3 protein, CDR3 DNA. D genes are given only for firm matches. Clone size is given for some rows only: seen once, a few or many times, or a class if the clone is expanded.

>TRBV4-2|TRBJ1-5|NA|few
CASSQDPNGNQPQHF
TGTGCCAGCAGCCAAGATCCGAACGGCAATCAGCCCCAGCATTTT
>TRBV29-1|TRBJ2-2|TRBD2|NA
CSAGPAGAHTGELFF
TGCAGCGCCGGTCCTGCGGGAGCGCACACCGGGGAGCTGTTTTTT
>TRBV4-1|TRBJ2-7|NA|NA
CASSPRDENYEQYF
TGCGCCAGCAGCCCGCGGGACGAAAACTACGAGCAGTACTTC
>TRBV20-1|TRBJ2-7|NA|NA
CSAAVDGVPLLTYEQYF
TGCAGTGCCGCGGTTGATGGGGTTCCGCTACTAACCTACGAGCAGTACTTC
>TRBV9|TRBJ2-2|NA|few
CASSGRTTNTGELFF
TGTGCCAGCAGCGGCCGGACAACCAACACCGGGGAGCTGTTTTTT
>TRBV4-1|TRBJ2-7|NA|few
CASSQDPGPGGVDEQYF
TGCGCCAGCAGCCAAGACCCCGGGCCCGGGGGTGTCGACGAGCAGTACTTC
>TRBV9|TRBJ1-5|NA|few
CASSETTGPGGEPQHF
TGTGCCAGCAGCGAAACGACAGGACCTGGTGGGGAGCCCCAGCATTTT
>TRBV20-1|TRBJ2-3|NA|NA
CSARDQLKLAVLTDTQYF
TGCAGTGCTAGAGACCAACTCAAATTAGCGGTCCTCACAGATACGCAGTATTTT
>TRBV11-2|TRBJ1-2|NA|many
CASSLVGGVNGYTF
TGTGCCAGCAGCTTAGTGGGGGGAGTGAATGGCTACACCTTC
>TRBV29-1|TRBJ2-1|NA|few
CSVLPGVPYNEQFF
TGCAGCGTCCTCCCGGGCGTTCCCTACAATGAGCAGTTCTTC
>TRBV4-2|TRBJ2-5|NA|few
CASSQDLWPQETQYF
TGTGCCAGCAGCCAAGATCTGTGGCCACAGGAGACCCAGTACTTC
>TRBV7-6|TRBJ2-5|TRBD2|few
CASSFSLRGGNFKETQYF
TGTGCCAGCAGCTTCTCGCTGCGGGGGGGCAACTTTAAAGAGACCCAGTACTTC
>TRBV4-1|TRBJ2-1|TRBD2|NA
CASSQAAAGVDNEQFF
TGCGCCAGCAGCCAAGCCGCGGCGGGGGTTGACAATGAGCAGTTCTTC